This TCR beta chain was identified during a study of blood T cell repertoires in COVID-19. Study overall: Italy, Spain and the United States were the sources of the convalescent and acute COVID-19 samples. Nucleic acid was either cDNA or gDNA, and it came from T cells, B-cell-depleted T cells, or PBMCs.

In the authors' workflow: Reference gene primer amplification gave nucleated cell count estimates. Clones were read by immunoSEQ multiplex PCR, and TCRdb kept only the in-frame ones, dropping some. V and J calls and clone size are as listed in that table; D and trimming were resolved from the DNA. The sample contains under 95,000 clones, around 85% of which appear only once. The sequenced sample was peripheral blood. The sequence came from a man between 60 and 75 years old with acute or convalescent COVID-19.

Written as DNA, the CDR3 is TGTGCCAGTAGTACAAGGACAGTCTCCTATAATTCACCCCTCCACTTT. Protein product: CASSTRTVSYNSPLHF. V and J are TRBV19 and TRBJ1-6; D possibly corresponds to TRBD1 (6 bases). This CDR3 contains 16 residues. V lost 4 bases and J lost 0, with 10 bases in between. Germline CDR1 is LNHDA and CDR2 is SQIVND (reference sequence).